A selection of T cell receptor beta chains follows, all from one sample in a study of blood T cell repertoires in COVID-19. TCRdb's table, derived via immunoSEQ multiplex PCR, lists solely in-frame clones and lacks some. Of about 190,000 clones detected, more than 85% appear once; the ten largest clones hold 1.1%. Sample: peripheral blood. The receptor source for this set is a young man with acute or convalescent COVID-19. Each CDR3 is given without its conserved first and last residue.

V: TRBV12-3/TRBV12-4; J: TRBJ2-2; CDR3: ASRSVNGGELF
V: TRBV4-1; J: TRBJ2-2; CDR3: ASSRGTGELF
V: TRBV11-2; J: TRBJ1-6; CDR3: ASSPSTPRGSPLH
V: TRBV11-3; J: TRBJ2-3; CDR3: ASSLGGLGTDTQY
V: TRBV24-1; J: TRBJ2-7; CDR3: ATSDINRAGGEQY
V: TRBV6-2/TRBV6-3; J: TRBJ1-1; CDR3: ASSTTGGQTEAF
V: TRBV10-2; J: TRBJ2-2; CDR3: ASRGQSNTGELF
V: TRBV12-3/TRBV12-4; J: TRBJ1-2; CDR3: ASSFGGYGYT
V: TRBV7-2; J: TRBJ1-1; CDR3: ASSLVDSRRTEAF
V: TRBV28; J: TRBJ2-1; CDR3: ASRTGGPYNEQF
V: TRBV4-1; J: TRBJ2-5; CDR3: ASSQVVSGPQETQY
V: TRBV19; J: TRBJ1-2; CDR3: ASSIRQGEKGGYT
V: TRBV30; J: TRBJ1-2; CDR3: AWRVDRGRGYT
V: TRBV10-3; J: TRBJ1-1; CDR3: AIRAGGDTEAF
V: TRBV29-1; J: TRBJ2-3; CDR3: SVEVASTDTQY
V: TRBV11-2; J: TRBJ2-7; CDR3: ASSLAGTVSYEQY
V: TRBV5-1; J: TRBJ2-3; CDR3: ASSLVASADTQY
V: TRBV5-1; J: TRBJ2-1; CDR3: ASSPGTRSYNEQF
V: TRBV7-9; J: TRBJ2-1; CDR3: ASSIPGLALYNEQF
V: TRBV19; J: TRBJ1-2; CDR3: ASGTIRDGHLKGYT
V: TRBV11-2; J: TRBJ2-3; CDR3: ASSFSGADTQY
V: TRBV5-1; J: TRBJ2-2; CDR3: ASNGSPSNTGELF
V: TRBV6-1; J: TRBJ1-5; CDR3: ASSEVLSRQPQH
V: TRBV6-5; J: TRBJ2-7; CDR3: ASSLGLAGGGYEQY
V: TRBV5-6; J: TRBJ1-2; CDR3: ASSLRGQGYGYT
V: TRBV6-5; J: TRBJ2-7; CDR3: ASTGRGYTYEQY
V: TRBV7-9; J: TRBJ2-1; CDR3: ASSPTGGTLREQF
V: TRBV28; J: TRBJ1-2; CDR3: ASSLGQVYGYT
V: TRBV3-1/TRBV3-2; J: TRBJ2-1; CDR3: ASSHPKKTHGGSDEQF